The rows below give T cell receptor beta chains drawn from one sample of a study of identifying expanded T cells in peripheral blood. Clones were sequenced by immunoSEQ multiplex PCR, and TCRdb holds only the in-frame ones, with some missing. The profile shows around 84,000 clones, roughly 90% of them singletons. The sample comprised blood. Source of these receptors: a person aged 18 to 75 in good health. CDR3s include the opening cysteine and the closing phenylalanine or tryptophan. The D gene is left open where the match is weak. Size is stated for part of the rows, as once, few or many counts, or as a class when the clone is expanded.

TRBV19	TRBJ2-1	TRBD2	-	CASSSILRLASNEQFF	TGTGCCAGTAGCAGTATCCTTAGACTAGCTTCGAATGAGCAGTTCTTC
TRBV2	TRBJ2-2	-	once	CASSPRGNTGELFF	TGTGCCAGCAGCCCGCGGGGAAACACCGGGGAGCTGTTTTTT
TRBV25-1	TRBJ1-2	TRBD1	-	CASSPGQGFPWGYTF	TGTGCCAGCAGTCCTGGACAGGGATTTCCGTGGGGCTACACCTTC
TRBV2	TRBJ1-1	-	-	CASTRQGDPNTEAFF	TGTGCCAGCACACGGCAGGGAGATCCGAACACTGAAGCTTTCTTT
TRBV11-2	TRBJ1-1	-	-	CASSLVAGGRATFF	TGTGCCAGCAGCTTAGTCGCTGGGGGCCGCGCGACTTTCTTT
TRBV18	TRBJ1-5	TRBD1	few	CASPPGTASNQPQHF	TGTGCCAGCCCTCCCGGGACAGCTAGCAATCAGCCCCAGCATTTT
TRBV4-1	TRBJ1-4	TRBD1	-	CASSQVGQGRREKLFF	TGCGCCAGCAGCCAAGTGGGACAGGGAAGAAGAGAAAAACTGTTTTTT
TRBV5-1	TRBJ2-3	-	-	CASSLRGAPSTDTQYF	TGCGCCAGCAGCTTGCGAGGGGCCCCTAGCACAGATACGCAGTATTTT
TRBV18	TRBJ1-5	-	-	CASSPSWGGNQPQHF	TGTGCCAGCTCCCCGTCGTGGGGCGGCAATCAGCCCCAGCATTTT
TRBV18	TRBJ1-2	TRBD1	-	CASSPQTGDGYTF	TGTGCCAGCTCACCGCAAACAGGGGATGGCTACACCTTC
TRBV7-6	TRBJ1-3	TRBD1	-	CASRPGQGYSGNTIYF	TGTGCCAGCAGACCGGGACAGGGGTACTCTGGAAACACCATATATTTT
TRBV11-2	TRBJ1-5	-	-	CASSISLDQPQHF	TGTGCCAGCAGTATCAGTTTGGATCAGCCCCAGCATTTT
TRBV5-4	TRBJ2-1	-	once	CASSFVFTRESRDNEQFF	TGTGCCAGCAGCTTTGTTTTCACTCGGGAAAGTCGTGACAATGAGCAGTTCTTC
TRBV30	TRBJ1-2	-	-	CAWSEGSGDGYTF	TGTGCCTGGAGTGAAGGGAGTGGGGATGGCTACACCTTC
TRBV7-9	TRBJ2-1	-	-	CASNPYGIAVNEQFF	TGTGCCAGCAACCCTTACGGCATAGCGGTCAATGAGCAGTTCTTC